This entry concerns a single T cell receptor beta chain. The target antigen is unknown. The ends were cut back, 5 bases at V and 4 bases at J, with 5 bases in the middle. CDR3 length: 11 residues. Germline CDR1 and CDR2: MNHNY and SVGAGI (reference sequence). PCR primers comprised 60 Vbeta and 13 Jbeta primers. The data were produced by immunoSEQ multiplex PCR, yet TCRdb's version contains in-frame clones alone and is incomplete. Of about 170,000 clones in the sample, almost 85% were seen once. This entry comes from a study of cytomegalovirus exposure and HLA in healthy donors. Points from the study as a whole: There were some V segments, including TRBV6-2 and TRBV6-3, excluded as indistinguishable. CMV serostatus was the only recorded immune exposure for donors.

The chain joins TRBV6-6 to TRBJ1-1, with no clear D. Sequenced material: PBMCs. This clonotype originated in a girl aged 5 to 17 in good health and CMV-seropositive. DNA of the CDR3: TGTGCCAGCAGTCGGTTCACTGAAGCTTTCTTT. Residues: CASSRFTEAFF.